The rows below give T cell receptor beta chains drawn from one sample of a study of regulatory T cells in long-lasting Graves disease. TCRdb re-derived calls from the multiplex PCR reads in MiXCR, one entry per CDR3 protein. The data show about 540,000 distinct CDR3 sequences, about 14% seen once. The same sample was also used in a study of T cells in Graves' hyperthyroidism and ophthalmopathy.

Sample: peripheral blood mononuclear cells (PBMCs), taken at new diagnosis, from a patient treated with antithyroid drugs. These receptors were collected from a man aged 30 to 39 with Graves disease. The CDR3 runs from the conserved cysteine through the conserved F or W. A D gene is named only where the DNA matches it firmly. The size of a clone is reported for some rows only, either as once, few or many, or as a class for expanded clones.

V,size,D,J,DNA,CDR3
TRBV28,many,NA,TRBJ2-7,TGTGCCAGCAGTTTGGGACCACCTCAGGATTACGAGCAGTACTTC,CASSLGPPQDYEQYF
TRBV6-2/TRBV6-3,many,TRBD1,TRBJ2-2,TGTGCCAGCAGTCCCCGGGACAGTTGGTACCGTGGGGAGCTGTTTTTT,CASSPRDSWYRGELFF
TRBV4-1,NA,NA,TRBJ2-1,TGCGCCAGCAGCCTAATTCTACTCCGGGACAATTACAATGAGCAGTTCTTC,CASSLILLRDNYNEQFF
TRBV25-1,many,NA,TRBJ2-7,TGTGCCACTTCGGACAGCTCGAGAGGGGAGCAGTACTTC,CATSDSSRGEQYF
TRBV20-1,many,TRBD2,TRBJ2-1,TGCAGTGCTAGCTCCTTAGCGGGAGGTCGGGATGAGCAGTTCTTC,CSASSLAGGRDEQFF
TRBV20-1,many,NA,TRBJ2-3,TGCAGTGCTGGAATGGAGACAGATACGCAGTATTTT,CSAGMETDTQYF
TRBV7-2,NA,TRBD2,TRBJ2-1,TGTGCCAGCCTCTCTCAGAGCGGGGTCTCCTACAATGAGCAGTTCTTC,CASLSQSGVSYNEQFF
TRBV7-8,many,NA,TRBJ2-7,TGTGCCAGCAGCCTCCAGTTACGCTCCTACGAGCAGTACTTC,CASSLQLRSYEQYF
TRBV7-9,many,NA,TRBJ2-5,TGTGCCAGCAGCTTAGTGGCCGGGAATGAGGTGACCCAGTACTTC,CASSLVAGNEVTQYF
TRBV5-1,many,NA,TRBJ1-1,TGCGCCAGCAGCTTGGCTGGCAGGGAGACTGAAGCTTTCTTT,CASSLAGRETEAFF
TRBV25-1,NA,NA,TRBJ2-3,TGTGCCAGCAGTGAATACCGGAGGCTCGCAGATACGCAGTATTTT,CASSEYRRLADTQYF
TRBV19,NA,TRBD2,TRBJ2-5,TGTGCCAGTAGTGCCCGACTAGCGGGAGAGACCCAGTACTTC,CASSARLAGETQYF
TRBV19,NA,NA,TRBJ2-5,TGTGCCAGTAGTATGGGGACGAAGGGGGAGACCCAGTACTTC,CASSMGTKGETQYF
TRBV25-1,few,NA,TRBJ1-1,TGTGCCAGCAGTGATACAGTTTACACTGAAGCTTTCTTT,CASSDTVYTEAFF
TRBV2,few,NA,TRBJ2-7,TGTGCCACCCTCCGGGAAGCGGCTTCCTACGAGCAGTACTTC,CATLREAASYEQYF
TRBV20-1,many,NA,TRBJ2-3,TGCAGTGCGCTTGGCCAGGGGGGCGCGGGTACAGATACGCAGTATTTT,CSALGQGGAGTDTQYF
TRBV20-1,many,TRBD1,TRBJ1-2,TGCAGTGCTTCCCAGGGGGGACGGAGTTATGGCTACACCTTC,CSASQGGRSYGYTF
TRBV11-2,many,TRBD1,TRBJ1-1,TGTGCCAGCAGCTTTCGGACAGGGCCTCAAGCTTTCTTT,CASSFRTGPQAFF
TRBV5-1,many,TRBD1,TRBJ2-1,TGCGCCAGCAGCTATGCCGGGACAGGGGGCTACAATGAGCAGTTCTTC,CASSYAGTGGYNEQFF
TRBV2,many,NA,TRBJ2-2,TGTGCCAGCAGAAGAGGACGGACTACCGTTAACACCGGGGAGCTGTTTTTT,CASRRGRTTVNTGELFF
TRBV6-1,NA,TRBD1,TRBJ1-2,TGTGCCAGCAGCTGGGGACAGGGGGTGGGCTATGGCTACACCTTC,CASSWGQGVGYGYTF
TRBV5-1,few,NA,TRBJ1-1,TGCGCCAGCAGCGTCCAGGGAGAGGGTTGGACTGAAGCTTTCTTT,CASSVQGEGWTEAFF
TRBV5-1,many,NA,TRBJ2-3,TGCGCCAGCAGCTTGGCCGAAGCTCCTACAGATACGCAGTATTTT,CASSLAEAPTDTQYF
TRBV29-1,NA,TRBD1,TRBJ1-2,TGCAGCGTTGGACAGGGAAGTGGCTACACCTTC,CSVGQGSGYTF
TRBV19,NA,NA,TRBJ2-7,TGTGCCAGTAGTATGCTAGGCGGCCCCTACGAGCAGTACTTC,CASSMLGGPYEQYF
TRBV6-1,many,NA,TRBJ2-1,TGTGCCACGGAAGGAGTTGGGACCTGGATTGCTGAGCAGTTCTTC,CATEGVGTWIAEQFF
TRBV2,many,NA,TRBJ1-4,TGTGCCAGCTCTTCTCCTAATGAAAAACTGTTTTTT,CASSSPNEKLFF
TRBV19,many,TRBD1,TRBJ1-5,TGTGCCAGCGCAGAGGGGGCGGTAATCGGATCAGGGCCCCAGCATTTT,CASAEGAVIGSGPQHF
TRBV20-1,many,NA,TRBJ2-1,TGCAGTGTCCCAAAGCGGGACACCTCCTACAATGAGCAGTTCTTC,CSVPKRDTSYNEQFF